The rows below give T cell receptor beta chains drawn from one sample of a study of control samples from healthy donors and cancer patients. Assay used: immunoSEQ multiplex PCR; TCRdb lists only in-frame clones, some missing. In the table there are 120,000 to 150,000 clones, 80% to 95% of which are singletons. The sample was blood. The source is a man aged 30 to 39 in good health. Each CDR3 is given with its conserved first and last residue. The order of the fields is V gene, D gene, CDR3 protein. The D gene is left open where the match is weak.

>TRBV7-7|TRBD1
CASSPGQAYNEQFF
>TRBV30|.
CTWSSGGTAYNEQFF
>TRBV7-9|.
CASSPTGGPTRNTIYF
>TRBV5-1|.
CASSSGLSTGELFF
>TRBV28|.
CASSAGKPNEQFF
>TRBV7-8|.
CASSLEGQSAYGYTF
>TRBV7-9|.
CASSYTGAQLNTEAFF
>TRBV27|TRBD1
CASSLPGTVGNEQYF
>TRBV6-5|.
CASSVGGGQPQHF
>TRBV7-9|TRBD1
CASSPSGRGSYEQYF
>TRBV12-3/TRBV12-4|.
CASSLGTDYGYTF
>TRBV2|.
CASSEGRNNSPLHF
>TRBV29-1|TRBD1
CSAKTGQITEAFF
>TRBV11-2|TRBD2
CASSLEGLELYNEQFF
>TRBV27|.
CASSLSPGVPQHF
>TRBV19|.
CASSIVLGGTYEQYF
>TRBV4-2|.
CASSQDLLPGSSYGYTF
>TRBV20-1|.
CSASPGFEAFF
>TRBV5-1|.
CASSLRGESSTDTQYF
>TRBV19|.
CASSPNLGGMNTEAFF